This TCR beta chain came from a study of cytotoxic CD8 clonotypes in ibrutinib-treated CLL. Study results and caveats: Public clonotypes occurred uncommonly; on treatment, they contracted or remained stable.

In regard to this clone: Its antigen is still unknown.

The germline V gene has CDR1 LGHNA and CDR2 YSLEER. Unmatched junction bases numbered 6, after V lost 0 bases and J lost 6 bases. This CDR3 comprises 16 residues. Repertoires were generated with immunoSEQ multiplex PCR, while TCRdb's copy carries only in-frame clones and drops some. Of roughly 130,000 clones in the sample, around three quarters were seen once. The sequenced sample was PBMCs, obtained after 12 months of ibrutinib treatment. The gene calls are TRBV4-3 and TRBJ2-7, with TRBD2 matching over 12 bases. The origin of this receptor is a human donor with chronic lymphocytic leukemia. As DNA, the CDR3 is TGCGCCAGCAGCCAAGATGAGACTAGCGGGAGCGTCGAGCAGTACTTC. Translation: CASSQDETSGSVEQYF.